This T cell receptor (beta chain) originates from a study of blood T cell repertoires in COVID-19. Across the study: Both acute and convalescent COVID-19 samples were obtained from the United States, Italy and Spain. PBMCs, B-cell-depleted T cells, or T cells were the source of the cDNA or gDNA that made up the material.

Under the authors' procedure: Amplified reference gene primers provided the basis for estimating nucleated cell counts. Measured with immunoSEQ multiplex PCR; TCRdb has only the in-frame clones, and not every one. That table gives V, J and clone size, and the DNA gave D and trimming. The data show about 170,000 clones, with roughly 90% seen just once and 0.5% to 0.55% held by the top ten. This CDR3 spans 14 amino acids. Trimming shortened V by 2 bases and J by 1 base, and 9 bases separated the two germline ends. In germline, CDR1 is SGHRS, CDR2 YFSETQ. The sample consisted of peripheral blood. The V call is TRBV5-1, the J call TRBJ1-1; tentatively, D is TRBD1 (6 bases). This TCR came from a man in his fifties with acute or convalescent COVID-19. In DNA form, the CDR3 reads TGCGCCAGCAGCTTCAGGGGCTGGAACACTGAAGCTTTCTTT. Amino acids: CASSFRGWNTEAFF.